This is a list of T cell receptor beta chains from one sample in a study of T-cell memory formation after mild COVID-19. In TCRdb, the 5' RACE reads were re-called with MiXCR into one record per CDR3 protein. The repertoire includes over 300,000 distinct CDR3 sequences, 20% of them detected once, and roughly a fifth sits in the top ten. The sample comprised PBMCs or a T cell subset sorted from them (not recorded which). The receptors here all came from a man aged 18 to 35 who had mild COVID-19 (a few samples of this study predate the infection). Cell type and time point are not known. The CDR3 runs from the conserved cysteine through the conserved F or W. Each record gives: J gene, D gene, clone size, V gene, CDR3 DNA, CDR3 protein. D genes are given only for firm matches. Clone size is shown for a subset of rows, as once, few, many or a class of expanded clone.

>TRBJ2-5|TRBD1|many|TRBV5-1
TGCGCCAGCAGCAAGGGGACAGGGGTCAAAGAGACCCAGTACTTC
CASSKGTGVKETQYF
>TRBJ2-5|TRBD2|few|TRBV7-2
TGTGCCAGCGCCCCCCCTAGCGGGGGGGGGACCCAGTACTTC
CASAPPSGGGTQYF
>TRBJ1-6|.|many|TRBV4-3
TGCGCCAGCAGCCAAATTCAGGGGCCAAGGGATTCACCCCTCCACTTT
CASSQIQGPRDSPLHF
>TRBJ1-1|.|few|TRBV4-3
TGCGCCAGCAGCCAAGAAGTACAGGGAAGAGAAGCTTTCTTT
CASSQEVQGREAFF
>TRBJ2-1|TRBD1|.|TRBV4-3
TGCGCCAGCAGCCAAGAGCCCTCGGGACAGGGCGGCGGTGAGCAGTTCTTC
CASSQEPSGQGGGEQFF
>TRBJ2-3|TRBD1|few|TRBV4-3
TGCGCCAGCAGCCATGCGGACAGGGGAACAGATACGCAGTATTTT
CASSHADRGTDTQYF
>TRBJ2-7|.|few|TRBV30
TGTGCCTGGAGTGAAAGTCCTCGGCCGAACAACGCCGAGCAGTACTTC
CAWSESPRPNNAEQYF
>TRBJ2-2|TRBD2|.|TRBV29-1
TGCAGCGTGATGACTAGCGGGGTAAACACCGGGGAGCTGTTTTTT
CSVMTSGVNTGELFF
>TRBJ2-3|TRBD1|.|TRBV28
TGTGCCAGCAGAGACAGGGCTAAGGCAGATACGCAGTATTTT
CASRDRAKADTQYF
>TRBJ1-4|.|.|TRBV20-1
TGCAGTGCTAGACCTGGGAGGAGAGGTGTGAGTGAAAAACTGTTTTTT
CSARPGRRGVSEKLFF
>TRBJ1-1|.|.|TRBV29-1
TGCAGCGTTCCCCCCGGCGGGGCCACAGCATTAAACACTGAAGCTTTCTTT
CSVPPGGATALNTEAFF
>TRBJ2-1|TRBD1|.|TRBV7-9
TGTGCCAGCAGCTTAGGACAGGGTAGCAGGAATGAGCAGTTCTTC
CASSLGQGSRNEQFF
>TRBJ2-5|TRBD2|.|TRBV12-3/TRBV12-4
TGTGCCAGCAGTTTCGGACTAGCGGGGGGGACAGAGACCCAGTACTTC
CASSFGLAGGTETQYF
>TRBJ2-1|.|.|TRBV6-5
TGTGCCAGCAGTTACTCGTACGAGAATGAGCAGTTCTTC
CASSYSYENEQFF
>TRBJ2-1|TRBD1|.|TRBV12-3/TRBV12-4
TGTGCCAGCAGTGCCCCGGGACAGGGTTGTGAGCAGTTCTTC
CASSAPGQGCEQFF
>TRBJ2-3|.|many|TRBV29-1
TGCAGCGTGGGTGAAGCCGCCCCAGATACGCAGTATTTT
CSVGEAAPDTQYF
>TRBJ1-1|.|.|TRBV6-2/TRBV6-3
TGTGCCAGCACCCTAGGGACGTACACTGAAGCTTTCTTT
CASTLGTYTEAFF
>TRBJ2-5|TRBD2|few|TRBV12-3/TRBV12-4
TGTGCCAGCAGTTTAGCCTGGACTAGCGGGAGGGAGACCCAGTACTTC
CASSLAWTSGRETQYF
>TRBJ1-4|.|.|TRBV20-1
TGCAGTGCTAGGGTCGGCTCGCCCCATGAAAAACTGTTTTTT
CSARVGSPHEKLFF
>TRBJ2-7|TRBD1|.|TRBV29-1
TGCAGCGTTGAACATTTCCAGGGGGCGGGCTACGAGCAGTACTTC
CSVEHFQGAGYEQYF
>TRBJ2-1|TRBD2|.|TRBV20-1
TGCAGTGCTAGTTCGCGGGGGACTGTAGTCAATGAGCAGTTCTTC
CSASSRGTVVNEQFF
>TRBJ2-3|TRBD1|.|TRBV6-2/TRBV6-3
TGTGCCAGCAGTTACAGGACAGGGGAGGGGCCCGATACGCAGTATTTT
CASSYRTGEGPDTQYF
>TRBJ2-5|.|few|TRBV29-1
TGCAGCGGGACTTTGGGGGAGACCCAGTACTTC
CSGTLGETQYF
>TRBJ2-1|TRBD1|.|TRBV27
TGTGCCAGCAGTTTGCTAGGGACAGGGGGCGGGAATGAGCAGTTCTTC
CASSLLGTGGGNEQFF
>TRBJ2-1|.|few|TRBV6-2/TRBV6-3
TGTGCCAGCAGTACCCGGGGCAATGAGCAGTTCTTC
CASSTRGNEQFF
>TRBJ2-2|TRBD1|few|TRBV24-1
TGTGCCACCAGTGATTTAGGGGGCGTCACCGGGGAGCTGTTTTTT
CATSDLGGVTGELFF
>TRBJ1-2|.|.|TRBV5-1
TGCGCCAGCAGCTTGGTCCCAGCAGGGCGTGATGGCTACACCTTC
CASSLVPAGRDGYTF
>TRBJ1-3|.|.|TRBV12-3/TRBV12-4
TGTGCCAGCAGTAACACCGAGGGAGGTGGCACCATATATTTT
CASSNTEGGGTIYF
>TRBJ1-2|.|.|TRBV6-5
TGTGCCAGCAGTGGGGATCGGGGCTACACCTTC
CASSGDRGYTF
>TRBJ2-3|TRBD2|few|TRBV6-2/TRBV6-3
TGTGCCAGCAGAGACGCGGGGGGCACAGATACGCAGTATTTT
CASRDAGGTDTQYF
>TRBJ2-7|.|few|TRBV7-2
TGTGCCAGCAGCCGCAGGACAGCTGTCTCCTACGAGCAGTACTTC
CASSRRTAVSYEQYF
>TRBJ1-4|TRBD1|once|TRBV20-1
TGCAGTGCTCCCCAGAGGCAGGGGGCCGCAACTAATGAAAAACTGTTTTTT
CSAPQRQGAATNEKLFF
>TRBJ1-2|.|.|TRBV5-6
TGTGCCAGCAGCTCTCCGGGACGGAGCCCCCCCACCTTC
CASSSPGRSPPTF
>TRBJ2-3|TRBD2|.|TRBV20-1
TGCAGTGTACCGGGACTAGCGACAGATACGCAGTATTTT
CSVPGLATDTQYF
>TRBJ2-1|TRBD1|.|TRBV19
TGTGCCAGTAGTATAACAGGGGGTGAGCAGTTCTTC
CASSITGGEQFF
>TRBJ2-7|.|few|TRBV12-3/TRBV12-4
TGTGCCAGCAGTTTTCAGTCAGAGCAGTACTTC
CASSFQSEQYF
>TRBJ2-5|TRBD1|.|TRBV6-5
TGTGCCAGCAGAGAGGGGACAGGCGGGGAGACCCAGTACTTC
CASREGTGGETQYF
>TRBJ2-5|.|few|TRBV12-3/TRBV12-4
TGTGCCAGCAGTTCCAGACAGGACAGACAAGAGACCCAGTACTTC
CASSSRQDRQETQYF
>TRBJ2-3|TRBD2|.|TRBV11-3
TGTGCCAGCAGCTTAGAACGGGCTAGCGGGGGCGCAGATACGCAGTATTTT
CASSLERASGGADTQYF
>TRBJ2-2|TRBD1|.|TRBV3-1
TGTGCCAGCAGCCACTGGGACAGAAAGGGCGGGGAGCTGTTTTTT
CASSHWDRKGGELFF
>TRBJ2-1|.|few|TRBV9
TGTGCCAGCAGCGTAGCCGGGGCAGACTCCTACAATGAGCAGTTCTTC
CASSVAGADSYNEQFF
>TRBJ2-7|.|.|TRBV4-3
TGCGCCAGCAGCCAAGAGAGGGCTTACGAGCAGTACTTC
CASSQERAYEQYF
>TRBJ2-7|.|few|TRBV7-9
TGTGCCAGCAGCTTAGCGGCTCCCGAGCAGTACTTC
CASSLAAPEQYF
>TRBJ1-1|.|few|TRBV30
TGTGCCTGGACTTACAGGGAAGCGGCTTTCTTT
CAWTYREAAFF
>TRBJ2-1|TRBD1|few|TRBV5-1
TGCGCCAGCAGCTTGACAGGGGGATGGGATGAGCAGTTCTTC
CASSLTGGWDEQFF
>TRBJ1-1|TRBD1|.|TRBV3-1
TGTGCCAGCAGCCACCGCTATCCGGGACAGGATGAAGCTTTCTTT
CASSHRYPGQDEAFF
>TRBJ2-1|.|few|TRBV12-3/TRBV12-4
TGTGCCAGCAGCAATGTGGGGGATGAGCAGTTCTTC
CASSNVGDEQFF
>TRBJ1-3|.|.|TRBV7-6
TGTGCCAGCAGCACCCCGGGGCCGCCCTCTGGAAACACCATATATTTT
CASSTPGPPSGNTIYF
>TRBJ2-5|.|.|TRBV7-2
TGTGCCAGCAGCTTACAGGGGATACAAGAGACCCAGTACTTC
CASSLQGIQETQYF
>TRBJ1-2|TRBD1|once|TRBV28
TGTGCCGTACCTACCGATAACCTCGGGACAGATTACACCTTC
CAVPTDNLGTDYTF
>TRBJ2-5|TRBD2|few|TRBV5-6
TGTGCCAGCAGCTTGGCCAAATCGGGACTAGCGGGTCAGACCCAGTACTTC
CASSLAKSGLAGQTQYF
>TRBJ1-2|.|.|TRBV7-9
TGTGCCAGCAGCCTCGGGAGGCCCGATGGCTACACCTTC
CASSLGRPDGYTF
>TRBJ2-5|.|.|TRBV2
TGTGCCAGCTCGCCGGGGGCGGAGACCCAGTACTTC
CASSPGAETQYF
>TRBJ2-3|TRBD2|.|TRBV20-1
TGCAGTGCCGCCGGGCTAGCGGGGACAGATACGCAGTATTTT
CSAAGLAGTDTQYF
>TRBJ1-1|.|.|TRBV5-1
TGCGCCAGCAGCTCCCGGGCGGACACTGAAGCTTTCTTT
CASSSRADTEAFF
>TRBJ1-6|TRBD1|.|TRBV28
TGTGCCAGCAGTTCGCCGGGACAGGGCTATTCACCCCTCCACTTT
CASSSPGQGYSPLHF
>TRBJ1-6|.|.|TRBV2
TGTGCCAGCAGTGAAAGGGAGGAGACACCCCTCCACTTT
CASSEREETPLHF
>TRBJ2-3|.|.|TRBV7-2
TGTGCCAGCAGCCAAATCGGTAGCACAGATACGCAGTATTTT
CASSQIGSTDTQYF
>TRBJ1-6|.|few|TRBV7-2
TGTGCCAGCAGCGAGCGACTGCGGTCACCCCTCCACTTT
CASSERLRSPLHF